This T cell receptor (beta chain) was documented in a study of shared clonotypes between healthy human individuals. CDR1 is LGHNA, CDR2 YNFKEQ, per germline. The CDR3 loop spans 15 amino acids. Findings and limits, study-wide: Specimens sampled were limited to blood, with tissue repertoires likely differing.

Sequencing used immunoSEQ multiplex PCR; TCRdb keeps in-frame clones, though not all of them. This table has 1 million to 1.2 million clones, 77% appearing once. Concerning this clone: What it recognizes is unknown. It is likely a read error: a sequence one base away is far more abundant. This same CDR3 is encoded by further DNA sequences in the sample.

The chain has TRBV4-2 and TRBJ2-5; D is undetermined. The assigned J gene may be wrong: the sequence end matches TRBJ2-7 better. The TCR originated in a man aged 18 to 29 in good health. Some clones in this sample may be carry-over from other donors' samples. The specimen was memory CD4+ T cells from PBMCs. Subset here: CD45RA-negative fraction. The chain's CDR3 is CASSQEGDVSYEQYF. CDR3 nucleotide sequence: TGTGCCAGCAGCCAGGAAGGAGATGTATCCTACGAGCAGTACTTC.